A selection of T cell receptor beta chains follows, all from one sample in a study of CD4 T cells in relation to SARS-CoV-2 and coronaviruses. No antigen has been assigned to these receptors. Only in-frame clones appear in the TCRdb table, and some are missing; sequencing was by immunoSEQ multiplex PCR. The sample gives 20,000 to 25,000 clones, about 70% of which show up once; roughly an eighth is in the top ten. Sequenced input: CD4+ T cells from PBMCs, cultured in vitro. The receptors here all came from a human donor in good health. Each CDR3 is given with its conserved first and last residue. A D gene is named only where the DNA matches it firmly. Clone size is given for some rows only: seen once, a few or many times, or a class if the clone is expanded.

D,J,size,V,CDR3,DNA
.,TRBJ1-5,.,TRBV5-1,CASSLDGGEPQHF,TGCGCCAGCAGCTTGGACGGGGGTGAGCCCCAGCATTTT
.,TRBJ2-7,.,TRBV19,CASNTGTGYEQYF,TGTGCCAGTAATACCGGGACGGGCTACGAGCAGTACTTC
TRBD2,TRBJ2-7,.,TRBV4-1,CASSNSTGGVYEQYF,TGCGCCAGCAGCAACTCGACCGGGGGGGTCTACGAGCAGTACTTC
TRBD1,TRBJ1-3,few,TRBV9,CASSGTGNSGNTIYF,TGTGCCAGCAGCGGGACAGGGAATTCTGGAAACACCATATATTTT
.,TRBJ2-7,.,TRBV5-1,CASSLAVGDEQYF,TGCGCCAGCAGCTTGGCAGTAGGGGACGAGCAGTACTTC
.,TRBJ1-5,few,TRBV24-1,CATSEGAYGTQPQHF,TGTGCCACCAGTGAGGGCGCCTATGGGACTCAGCCCCAGCATTTT
.,TRBJ1-4,.,TRBV19,CASTSLDGEKLFF,TGTGCCAGTACCTCTTTGGACGGTGAAAAACTGTTTTTT
.,TRBJ1-1,few,TRBV11-2,CASSLGTANTEAFF,TGTGCCAGCAGCTTAGGGACAGCTAACACTGAAGCTTTCTTT
.,TRBJ2-7,.,TRBV5-6,CASSLGGVNSYEQYF,TGTGCCAGCAGCTTGGGAGGGGTTAACTCCTACGAGCAGTACTTC
TRBD1,TRBJ2-7,.,TRBV5-1,CASSLRADRGQYF,TGCGCCAGCAGCTTGAGGGCCGACAGGGGGCAGTACTTC